The clone carrying this T cell receptor (beta chain) occurred once. Sequenced by immunoSEQ multiplex PCR; TCRdb stores in-frame clones only, minus some. In the table there are approximately 41,000 clones, approximately 85% of which are singletons. These data are taken from a study of blood T cell repertoires in COVID-19. The CDR3 covers 20 residues. This sequence joins TRBV21-1 and TRBJ2-3; no check of the table's D call, TRBD1, against the DNA was made. TRBV21-1 is flagged as a pseudogene. This receptor was identified in a man aged 40-49 years with active or convalescent COVID-19. Sequencing used peripheral blood. CDR3 amino acids: CASSNFNLFPGTDGRYTQYF. CDR3 coding DNA: TGTGCCAGCAGCAATTTTAACCTCTTTCCGGGGACAGACGGAAGGTATACGCAGTATTTT.